This TCR beta chain is drawn from a study of T-cell reconstitution after alpha-beta-depleted transplantation in children (dated by TCRdb to about 2016). For context, the study as a whole: Using TCR repertoire profiling, the study quantitatively followed how T-cell immune reconstitution unfolded in children after TCRalphabeta/CD19-depleted allogeneic hematopoietic cell transplantation. Overall results and qualifications from the work: Over the following months the frequencies of hyperexpanded clones went down, and after one year T-cell counts and TCRbeta diversity were mostly credited to newly produced T cells. The high TCRbeta diversity at day 60 in some patients was ascribed to recipient T cells and intrathymic progenitors that had survived conditioning. Apparently early alphabetaT-cell count recovery about two months after transplant reportedly relied on only several hundred rapidly expanded clones derived from non-depleted graft cells.

Libraries were made using PCR. Reads for this sample came from an Illumina HiSeq 2500. To normalize quantification of the TCRbeta repertoire, the TCR libraries were built with molecular barcoding that relied on unique molecular identifiers. The raw public data were reprocessed by TCRdb itself: fastp quality trimming at Q25, MiXCR clonotype calling, in-frame beta chains only. Every distinct CDR3 protein forms one entry, paired with its most common genes and DNA. The sample includes around 450,000 distinct CDR3 sequences, with under 12% observed a single time. The ten largest clones represent just over 2% of the sample. The label giving this sample's treatment or condition can be read as: allogeneic hematopoietic cell transplantation with graft depleted of TCRalphabeta T cells and CD19 B cells. The children who served as transplant recipients had been given grafts of TCRalphabeta/CD19-depleted allogeneic hematopoietic cells.

CDR1 PRHDT and CDR2 FYEKMQ were looked up in the germline V gene (reference sequence). Trimming takes 5 bases off V and 4 bases off J; junction bases not matched to a gene: 3. From the cysteine through the phenylalanine, the CDR3 covers 13 amino acids. Solely the CDR3 DNA is kept, with 39 bases framed from the first base. The sample holds many counts of this clonotype. What antigen it recognizes has not been identified. The input lacks base qualities; no much larger clone sits a single base away. Recombination joined TRBV13 with TRBJ2-5; TRBD2 aligns with 8 central bases. The TCR comes from a child aged 2-9 years with inherited bone marrow failure, due to receive a stem cell transplant. Source: PBMCs, taken before TCRalphabeta/CD19-depleted stem cell transplant. The CDR3 here reads CASSQSGRETQYF. The nucleotide sequence is given as TGTGCCAGCAGCCAAAGCGGGAGAGAGACCCAGTACTTC.